These 29 T cell receptor beta chains were all obtained from the same sample, sequenced in a study of blood T cell repertoires in COVID-19. Clones were read by immunoSEQ multiplex PCR, and TCRdb kept only the in-frame ones, dropping some. This repertoire shows about 140,000 clones, almost 85% found once; its top ten account for about 2.9%. The sequenced sample consisted of peripheral blood. These receptors came from a man aged 50 to 59 with acute or convalescent COVID-19.

The chain recombines TRBV7-8 with TRBJ2-3; possible D gene TRBD2, 6 bases. Trimming left V 8 bases short and J 2 bases short, with 14 bases between. The CDR3 has 14 residues. Per the germline V gene, CDR1 is SGHVS and CDR2 is FQNEAQ. This CDR3 reads CASLGRGLTDTQYF. The CDR3 DNA follows: TGTGCCAGCCTAGGTCGGGGACTCACAGATACGCAGTATTTT.

The sample holds a few counts of this clone. The chain employs TRBV7-2 and TRBJ1-5; D call uncertain. The germline V and J ends were trimmed by 1 base and 0 bases, with 7 bases remaining between them. From germline, CDR1 is SGHTA and CDR2 FQGNSA. The CDR3 runs 15 residues. CDR3 protein: CASSLVFLSNQPQHF. The CDR3 DNA follows: TGTGCCAGCAGCTTAGTATTCCTTAGCAATCAGCCCCAGCATTTT. Using reference TRBV7-2 and TRBJ1-5 for the parts outside the CDR3, the full variable domain is GAGVSQSPSNKVTEKGKDVELRCDPISGHTALYWYRQSLGQGLEFLIYFQGNSAPDKSGLPSDRFSAERTGGSVSTLTIQRTQQEDSAVYLCASSLVFLSNQPQHFGDGTRLSIL.

This clone was seen only once. This chain uses TRBV13 with TRBJ1-5, with D maybe TRBD1 (6 bases). Per germline, CDR1 PRHDT and CDR2 FYEKMQ (reference sequence). The V end was cut by 4 bases, the J end by 1 base, with 8 bases between. This CDR3 region has 14 residues. The CDR3 sequence is CASSYGQSNQPQHF. As DNA, the CDR3 is TGTGCCAGCAGCTACGGACAGAGCAATCAGCCCCAGCATTTT. The full variable domain, in which reference TRBV13 and TRBJ1-5 provide the parts outside the CDR3, is AAGVIQSPRHLIKEKRETATLKCYPIPRHDTVYWYQQGPGQDPQFLISFYEKMQSDKGSIPDRFSAQQFSDYHSELNMSSLELGDSALYFCASSYGQSNQPQHFGDGTRLSIL.

This clone has just one count. CDR3 region: CASSDREGTEAFF. The CDR3 DNA reads as TGTGCCAGCAGTGACAGGGAGGGCACTGAAGCTTTCTTT. The chain joins TRBV6-4 to TRBJ1-1; no clear D gene. Germline CDR1 is MRHNA and CDR2 is SNTAGT. V was cut by 2 bases and J by 4 bases, with 8 bases left in between. This CDR3 region has 13 residues.

The CDR3 DNA follows: TGCGCCAGCAGCCCCACTGTACTAGCGTCTACCTACAATGAGCAGTTCTTC. Its translation: CASSPTVLASTYNEQFF. This chain joins TRBV5-1 and TRBJ2-1; 7 positions agree with TRBD2. The CDR3 covers 17 residues. Trimming cost V 4 bases and J 2 bases; bases outside gene matches: 12. CDR1 is SGHRS and CDR2 is YFSETQ in the germline V gene. The full variable domain, its missing parts supplied by reference TRBV5-1 and TRBJ2-1, is KAGVTQTPRYLIKTRGQQVTLSCSPISGHRSVSWYQQTPGQGLQFLFEYFSETQRNKGNFPGRFSGRQFSNSRSEMNVSTLELGDSALYLCASSPTVLASTYNEQFFGPGTRLTVL.

The V and J genes are TRBV24-1 and TRBJ1-1, with unresolved D. This CDR3 spans 12 amino acids. V was cut by 5 bases and J by 1 base, with 4 bases left in between. Germline assignment: CDR1 KGHDR and CDR2 SFDVKD. The CDR3 sequence: CATSGANTEAFF. The CDR3 DNA sequence: TGTGCCACCAGTGGGGCGAACACTGAAGCTTTCTTT.

V usage is TRBV5-6 and J usage is TRBJ2-3; 11 bases agree with TRBD2. The CDR3 totals 16 residues. Germline V lookup: CDR1 SGHDT, CDR2 YYEEEE. V shed 0 bases and J 3 bases; nucleotides not matched to a gene: 3. CDR3 nucleotides: TGTGCCAGCAGCTTGGAACTAGCGGGGGATACAGATACGCAGTATTTT. This gives the protein CASSLELAGDTDTQYF.

The chain combines TRBV11-2 with TRBJ2-3; 9 positions agree with TRBD2. The CDR3 is 15 residues long. Per germline, CDR1 SGHAT and CDR2 FQNNGV. The J segment lost 1 base and the V segment lost 7 bases, leaving 6 bases of the junction unmatched. This chain's CDR3 is CASNLLAGGTDTQYF. Written as DNA, the CDR3 is TGTGCCAGCAATCTACTAGCGGGCGGCACAGATACGCAGTATTTT.

The chain recombines TRBV28 with TRBJ2-1; D not resolved. Germline CDR1 is MDHEN and CDR2 is SYDVKM. The CDR3 extends over 12 amino acids. V was pared by 8 bases and J by 5 bases, with 10 bases between. The CDR3 spells CASATVNNEQFF. DNA of the CDR3: TGTGCCAGCGCAACGGTTAACAATGAGCAGTTCTTC.

As for this clone: The germline gene is not matched at one end of the junction; a read error may be the cause. At the DNA level, this CDR3 is encoded by other sequences in the same sample as well. The chain recombines TRBV7-9 with TRBJ1-1; D is possibly TRBD1 (6 bases). Germline V gene data show CDR1 as SEHNR and CDR2 as FQNEAQ (reference sequence). The CDR3 runs to 16 residues. CDR3 nucleotide sequence: TGTGCCAGCTTTTTACTTGGGGCAGGGGTGGACACTGAAGCCTTCTTT. It yields the protein CASFLLGAGVDTEAFF.

Notes on this clone: Mismatch with germline at one junction end may stem from a read error. The chain recombines TRBV6-1 with TRBJ1-4; D remains ambiguous. The V gene's germline CDR1 is MNHNS and CDR2 SASEGT. This CDR3 contains 15 residues. The CDR3 DNA is TGTGCCAGCAGTGATGTCGCGAGGACTAAGGAAAAACTGTTTTTT. Protein: CASSDVARTKEKLFF.

The chain uses TRBV2 and TRBJ1-1; TRBD1 matches at 7 bases. CDR1 and CDR2 (germline): SNHLY, FYNNEI. CDR3 length: 15 amino acids. With 10 bases clipped from V and 0 bases from J, the junction kept 11 bases outside the gene matches. The CDR3, as DNA: TGTGCCATACCGAGGAGCGACAGGGTGAACACTGAAGCTTTCTTT. Translation gives CAIPRSDRVNTEAFF. Combining the CDR3 with reference TRBV2 and TRBJ1-1 gives the whole variable domain EPEVTQTPSHQVTQMGQEVILRCVPISNHLYFYWYRQILGQKVEFLVSFYNNEISEKSEIFDDQFSVERPDGSNFTLKIRSTKLEDSAMYFCAIPRSDRVNTEAFFGQGTRLTVV.

This chain links TRBV18 with TRBJ1-1, with D possibly TRBD1 on 6 matching bases. The germline gives CDR1 KGHSH, CDR2 LQKENI. V was cut by 4 bases and J by 12 bases, with 15 bases left in between. The CDR3 runs 12 residues. CDR3 in DNA: TGTGCCAGCTCACGACCCCAGGGGCCAACTTTCTTT. Translated, it gives CASSRPQGPTFF.

The CDR3 DNA is TGCGCCAGCAGCTCGACAGGTAGAGGCACAGATACGCAGTATTTT. It yields the protein CASSSTGRGTDTQYF. The rearrangement uses TRBV5-1 and TRBJ2-3; possibly TRBD1 for D (6 bases). The CDR3 totals 15 residues. Per the germline V gene, CDR1 is SGHRS and CDR2 is YFSETQ. V was clipped by 3 bases and J by 1 base, with 12 bases between them.

The CDR3 DNA reads as TGTGCCAGCAGCATTCGGACAGGGACGAACACTGAAGCTTTCTTT. Its translation: CASSIRTGTNTEAFF. The chain links TRBV13 to TRBJ1-1; TRBD1 matches at 8 bases. Germline-derived CDR1 and CDR2 are PRHDT and FYEKMQ (reference sequence). This CDR3 is built from 15 residues. Unmatched junction bases numbered 6, after V lost 5 bases and J lost 1 base.

The chain employs TRBV9 and TRBJ2-1; D perhaps matches TRBD1 (7 bases). This CDR3 comprises 14 residues. With 4 bases removed from V and 7 bases from J, the gap between germline ends came to 15 bases. Germline CDR1 SGDLS, CDR2 YYNGEE. CDR3 loop: CASSPWQGGNEQFF. For the CDR3, the DNA is TGTGCCAGCAGCCCATGGCAGGGGGGTAATGAGCAGTTCTTC.

The chain is built from TRBV2 and TRBJ2-3; 11 positions match TRBD1. There are 15 residues in the CDR3. J lost 2 bases, V lost 6 bases, and 4 bases had no gene match. Germline V gene data show CDR1 as SNHLY and CDR2 as FYNNEI. This chain's CDR3 is CASSGTGGYTDTQYF. The CDR3 DNA reads TGTGCCAGCAGCGGGACAGGGGGGTACACAGATACGCAGTATTTT.

CDR3 coding DNA: TGCGCCAGCAGCCACCGACAGGGGGTGACCTACAATGAGCAGTTCTTC. It encodes CASSHRQGVTYNEQFF. J is TRBJ2-1 and V is TRBV4-1, with TRBD1 matching 9 bases. Per germline, CDR1 MGHRA and CDR2 YSYEKL. Losses at the gene ends were 3 bases for V and 2 bases for J; bases not matched to a gene: 5. This CDR3 contains 16 residues.

The chain recombines TRBV9 with TRBJ2-1, with 10 bases that match TRBD2. Losses at the gene ends were 6 bases for V and 8 bases for J; bases not matched to a gene: 8. The CDR3 has 14 amino acids. Germline values: CDR1 SGDLS, CDR2 YYNGEE. The CDR3 loop is CASTPAGGPHEQFF. Written as DNA, the CDR3 is TGTGCCAGCACCCCAGCGGGAGGGCCCCATGAGCAGTTCTTC.

The rearrangement uses TRBV18 and TRBJ1-6, with D tentatively TRBD1 (5 bases). CDR1 is KGHSH and CDR2 is LQKENI in the germline V gene. Trimming left V 4 bases short and J 4 bases short, with 11 bases between. This CDR3 region has 15 residues. The DNA for the CDR3 is TGTGCCAGCTCACTAGGGGCCCAATATAATTCACCCCTCCACTTT. It translates to CASSLGAQYNSPLHF.

This chain connects TRBV19 to TRBJ1-5; D remains unclear. This CDR3 has 16 amino acids. Trimming took 5 bases from V and 4 from J, leaving 18 bases between them. The germline gives CDR1 LNHDA, CDR2 SQIVND (reference sequence). The CDR3 DNA reads as TGTGCCAGTAGTGGTGAGGCCAGTAGTGGAAATCAGCCCCAGCATTTT. Translating it yields CASSGEASSGNQPQHF.

The V call is TRBV19, the J call TRBJ2-7; TRBD2 matches at 9 bases. Germline CDR1 is LNHDA and CDR2 is SQIVND (reference sequence). The CDR3 extends over 15 amino acids. V lost 6 bases to trimming and J lost 5 bases; unmatched junction nucleotides: 11. The CDR3 sequence: CASRLEGTSLNEQYF. CDR3 bases: TGTGCCAGTAGGTTAGAAGGGACTAGCTTAAACGAGCAGTACTTC.

CDR3 region: CASSLWYSMNTEAFF. In DNA, the CDR3 is TGCGCCAGCAGCTTGTGGTACAGCATGAACACTGAAGCTTTCTTT. The chain joins TRBV5-1 to TRBJ1-1; D is unclear. The CDR3 is 15 residues long. Deletions cut 1 base from V and 0 bases from J, with 10 bases between. Germline CDR1 is SGHRS and CDR2 is YFSETQ.

The CDR3 DNA is TGTGCCAGCAGTGAAGGGAGGGGCGCTAACTATGGCTACACCTTC. This translates into CASSEGRGANYGYTF. This chain joins TRBV6-1 and TRBJ1-2; possibly TRBD1 for D (5 bases). The V gene's germline CDR1 is MNHNS and CDR2 SASEGT. The CDR3 is 15 residues long. V was clipped by 1 base and J by 0 bases, with 9 bases between them.

The chain couples TRBV5-1 to TRBJ2-3; 9 bases line up with TRBD1. Germline assignment: CDR1 SGHRS and CDR2 YFSETQ. V dropped 4 bases and J dropped 3; count of bases not matched to a gene: 6. This CDR3 has 15 residues. CDR3 residues: CASSLQGASTDTQYF. Written as DNA, the CDR3 is TGCGCCAGCAGCCTACAGGGGGCGTCGACAGATACGCAGTATTTT.

Concerning this clone itself: One junction end disagrees with the germline gene, perhaps due to a read error. The chain links TRBV11-3 to TRBJ2-1; 16 bases map to TRBD2. CDR1 and CDR2 from the germline V gene are SGHNT and YENEEA. This CDR3 has 16 amino acids. This CDR3 reads CASSIGTSGGANEQFF. CDR3 nucleotide sequence: TGTGCGAGCAGTATAGGGACTAGCGGGGGGGCCAATGAGCAGTTCTTC.

This clone was seen only a few times. The chain uses TRBV19 and TRBJ1-3; D unresolved. Germline CDR1 reads LNHDA; CDR2 reads SQIVND (reference sequence). The V end lost 5 bases, the J end lost 0 bases, and 8 bases lay between the germline ends. This CDR3 comprises 14 residues. The CDR3 region is CASSGGSSGNTIYF. CDR3 DNA: TGTGCCAGTAGTGGCGGGTCCTCTGGAAACACCATATATTTT.

The J gene is TRBJ1-2, the V gene TRBV18, with TRBD1 matching 10 bases. The germline CDR1 and CDR2 sequences are KGHSH and LQKENI. The CDR3 consists of 14 residues. J was trimmed by 8 bases and V by 3 bases; bases with no gene match: 6. The CDR3 DNA reads TGTGCCAGCTCACCTGGGACAGGGGATCGGGGCTACACCTTC. Its translation: CASSPGTGDRGYTF.

The CDR3 DNA reads as TGTGCCAGCAGTGAATTCAGATTTGAAGCTTTCTTT. This gives the protein CASSEFRFEAFF. The chain couples TRBV6-1 to TRBJ1-1; D unclear. This CDR3 has 12 residues. Germline CDR1 is MNHNS and CDR2 is SASEGT. V was clipped by 2 bases and J by 7 bases, with 8 bases between them.